Below are 13 T cell receptor beta chains sequenced from a single sample in a study of CD8 T cells in ankylosing spondylitis. Each CDR3 protein is one row after TCRdb ran MiXCR on the 5' RACE reads. The sample yields hundreds of thousands of distinct CDR3 sequences, 20% to 25% seen once. The sample was blood, either unsorted or a sorted T cell fraction (not recorded which). Every receptor here comes from a male donor with ankylosing spondylitis or in good health (not recorded which).

This clonotype occurred a few times. This sequence joins TRBV20-1 and TRBJ2-3; 7 bases align to TRBD2. Germline V gene data show CDR1 as DFQATT and CDR2 as SNEGSKA (reference sequence). The CDR3 has 15 amino acids. J was trimmed by 8 bases and V by 6 bases; bases with no gene match: 17. In nucleotides, the CDR3 is TGCAGTGCGTCGGCAGCCGACGGGGGGTTTCGTACGCAGTATTTT. Amino acid sequence: CSASAADGGFRTQYF.

This clonotype occurred a few times. V usage is TRBV29-1 and J usage is TRBJ2-5; D possibly corresponds to TRBD1 (5 bases). The CDR3 contains 13 residues. Germline V gives CDR1 SQVTM, CDR2 ANQGSEA. V gave up 2 bases and J gave up 3 bases, with 10 bases separating them. The CDR3 region has the DNA TGCAGCGTTGAAATCGCGACAGAAGAGACCCAGTACTTC. Translating gives CSVEIATEETQYF.

In DNA form, the CDR3 reads TGTGCCAGCAGTGTAGGACACAATGAGCAGTTCTTC. This sequence encodes CASSVGHNEQFF. The V and J genes are TRBV12-3 or TRBV12-4 and TRBJ2-1; D remains ambiguous. The CDR3 runs 12 residues. The V end was cut by 5 bases, the J end by 5 bases, with 7 bases between.

This chain joins TRBV13 and TRBJ2-1, with 10 bases that match TRBD2. Germline trimming cut 5 bases from V and 0 bases from J; bases unmatched to any gene: 13. Germline V lookup: CDR1 PRHDT, CDR2 FYEKMQ (reference sequence). This CDR3 has 19 residues. CDR3 residues: CASSTAGTSDPLSYNEQFF. As DNA, the CDR3 is TGTGCCAGCAGCACGGCCGGGACTAGCGACCCTCTCTCCTACAATGAGCAGTTCTTC.

The sample holds a few counts of this clonotype. CDR3 loop: CASSLLERSTDTQYF. For the CDR3, the DNA is TGTGCCAGCAGTTTATTGGAAAGATCGACAGATACGCAGTATTTT. This rearrangement joins TRBV28 to TRBJ2-3; D gene unclear. Between the trimmed V and J ends, which lost 1 base and 3 bases, there was a span of 11 bases. The CDR3 consists of 15 residues. Germline loops: CDR1 MDHEN, CDR2 SYDVKM.

The gene calls are TRBV7-2 and TRBJ2-1; D gene uncertain. The germline CDR1 and CDR2 sequences are SGHTA and FQGNSA. Trimming took off 0 bases at V and 0 bases at J, with 6 bases between the two ends. This CDR3 region has 15 residues. CDR3 sequence: CASSLARISYNEQFF. CDR3 bases: TGTGCCAGCAGCTTAGCGAGAATCTCCTACAATGAGCAGTTCTTC.

A few counts support this clonotype. The chain has TRBV20-1 and TRBJ2-3; D may be TRBD1 (7 bases). Trimming cost V 1 base and J 5 bases, with 13 bases left between them. Looked up from germline, CDR1 is DFQATT and CDR2 is SNEGSKA (reference sequence). The CDR3 covers 14 residues. The CDR3 here is CSARVEGAGDTQYF. CDR3 sequence (DNA): TGCAGTGCTAGAGTGGAGGGGGCCGGAGATACGCAGTATTTT.

As for this clonotype: Just one base apart from a much larger clone, this may be a read error. Without the conserved terminal phenylalanine or tryptophan, this CDR3 likely stems from a read error. Here the CDR3 DNA reads TGCAGCGCGCGGGACAGCTTCTATGGCTACACCTAC. It translates to CSARDSFYGYTY. The chain carries TRBV29-1 and TRBJ1-2; TRBD1 agrees at 7 bases. V dropped 7 bases and J dropped 4; count of bases not matched to a gene: 6. CDR1 SQVTM and CDR2 ANQGSEA come from the germline V gene. This CDR3 region has 12 residues.

This clonotype was detected a few times. The chain is built from TRBV15 and TRBJ1-2; D is undetermined. CDR1 is LNHNV and CDR2 is YYDKDF in the germline V gene (reference sequence). The CDR3 totals 11 residues. V was shortened by 3 bases and J by 1 base, with 0 bases between the two germline ends. This chain's CDR3 is CATSSNYGYTF. DNA for the CDR3: TGTGCCACCAGCAGTAACTATGGCTACACCTTC.

This chain uses TRBV5-1 with TRBJ2-2; unclear D gene. The V and J ends lost 2 bases and 6 bases respectively, with 11 bases between them. The germline V gene has CDR1 SGHRS and CDR2 YFSETQ. The CDR3 is 14 amino acids. The DNA for the CDR3 is TGCGCCAGCAGCTTTACCGGGTCTCCCGGGGAGCTGTTTTTT. This sequence encodes CASSFTGSPGELFF.

The chain links TRBV30 to TRBJ2-7; TRBD2 agrees at 11 bases. The CDR3 is made up of 14 amino acids. V trimming: 1 base; J trimming: 3 bases; junction bases outside the gene matches: 2. Germline CDR1 GTSNPN, CDR2 SVGIG (reference sequence). The CDR3 sequence: CAWSGGLADYEQYF. CDR3 DNA sequence: TGTGCCTGGAGTGGGGGACTAGCGGACTACGAGCAGTACTTC.

This clonotype was recorded a few times. V and J are TRBV7-9 and TRBJ1-2; 11 nucleotides line up with TRBD1. CDR3 length: 14 residues. Germline CDR1 is SEHNR and CDR2 is FQNEAQ (reference sequence). V trimming: 3 bases; J trimming: 9 bases; junction bases outside the gene matches: 6. CDR3 sequence: CASSLEDRGLRYTF. The DNA for the CDR3 is TGTGCCAGCAGCTTGGAGGACAGGGGGCTTCGCTACACCTTC.

The chain links TRBV27 to TRBJ1-5, with TRBD1 matching 7 bases. After removal of 2 bases from V and 4 bases from J, the junction contained 2 bases not matched to a gene. Germline V gene sequence: CDR1 MNHEY, CDR2 SMNVEV (reference sequence). This CDR3 comprises 14 residues. Here the CDR3 reads CASSLGQVNQPQHF. CDR3 coding DNA: TGTGCCAGCAGTTTAGGACAGGTTAATCAGCCCCAGCATTTT.